These 10 T cell receptor beta chains share one sample of origin, sequenced in a study of T cells in Graves' hyperthyroidism and ophthalmopathy. RNA transcripts provided the source from which TCR beta CDR3 regions were amplified. The HTBI primer set served for first-round RT-PCR of the TCR CDR3. TCRdb processed the multiplex PCR reads anew with MiXCR; each CDR3 protein has one entry. The table includes about 740,000 distinct CDR3 sequences, about 15% detected once. Sequenced sample: blood. The source is a woman under 30 with Graves' hyperthyroidism.

This clonotype was counted only a few times. V usage is TRBV28 and J usage is TRBJ2-1; 7 bases are shared with TRBD1. Germline CDR1 and CDR2: MDHEN and SYDVKM. The junction had 10 bases not matched to a gene; V was cut back by 3 bases and J by 8 bases. The CDR3 loop spans 15 amino acids. In DNA form, the CDR3 reads TGTGCCAGCAGTTTGTCCCCAGGGGGTTACGATGAGCAGTTCTTC. Translated, it gives CASSLSPGGYDEQFF.

This clonotype was recorded many times. V is TRBV11-2 and J is TRBJ2-7; D is unresolved. CDR1 SGHAT and CDR2 FQNNGV come from the germline V gene. The CDR3 is 13 residues long. Deletions cut 3 bases from V and 3 bases from J, with 9 bases between. The CDR3 sequence is CASSFGSDYEQYF. The CDR3 region has the DNA TGTGCCAGCAGCTTTGGGTCGGACTACGAGCAGTACTTC.

The chain joins TRBV18 to TRBJ2-1; D perhaps matches TRBD1 (5 bases). V shed 0 bases and J shed 8 bases, with 8 bases lying between them. There are 13 residues in the CDR3. From germline, CDR1 is KGHSH and CDR2 LQKENI. The CDR3 reads CASSPPGVDEQFF. CDR3 DNA: TGTGCCAGCTCACCACCAGGGGTGGATGAGCAGTTCTTC.

For this clonotype: It may be a read error: a sequence one base away is much more abundant. The chain carries TRBV18 and TRBJ2-7, with D perhaps TRBD2 (5 bases). CDR3 length: 14 residues. The V gene's germline CDR1 is KGHSH and CDR2 LQKENI. CDR3 nucleotides: TGTGCCAGCTCAGCCATGGGCGGGTTCGACGAGCGGTACTTC. Residues: CASSAMGGFDERYF.

This clonotype was counted ten times or more. CDR3 region: CASSLNVGVLYNEQFF. Here the CDR3 DNA reads TGTGCCAGCAGCCTAAACGTGGGGGTCCTCTACAATGAGCAGTTCTTC. The rearrangement uses TRBV7-9 and TRBJ2-1; tentatively, D is TRBD1 or TRBD2 (5 bases each). CDR1 is SEHNR and CDR2 is FQNEAQ in the germline V gene (reference sequence). The CDR3 sequence is 16 residues long. Between the trimmed V and J ends, which lost 5 bases and 3 bases, there was a span of 17 bases.

In DNA, the CDR3 is TGTGCCAGCAGCTTACTGGGGGTCTCTTCCTACGAGCAGTACTTC. Its protein product is CASSLLGVSSYEQYF. V is TRBV7-9 and J is TRBJ2-7; TRBD1 or TRBD2 may be the D gene (5 bases each). V lost 2 bases and J lost 1, with 12 bases in between. Per germline, CDR1 SEHNR and CDR2 FQNEAQ (reference sequence). The CDR3 spans 15 residues. The whole variable domain, filled in from reference TRBV7-9 and TRBJ2-7, reads DTGVSQNPRHKITKRGQNVTFRCDPISEHNRLYWYRQTLGQGPEFLTYFQNEAQLEKSRLLSDRFSAERPKGSFSTLEIQRTEQGDSAMYLCASSLLGVSSYEQYFGPGTRLTVT.

This rearrangement joins TRBV11-2 to TRBJ2-7; TRBD1 is a possible D gene (6 bases). CDR1 and CDR2 (germline): SGHAT, FQNNGV. The CDR3 consists of 15 residues. V lost 5 bases and J 3 bases, leaving 17 bases between the germline ends. CDR3 protein: CASSATPRTVYEQYF. Written as DNA, the CDR3 is TGTGCCAGCAGCGCGACCCCGAGGACAGTCTACGAGCAGTACTTC.

The J gene is TRBJ1-1, the V gene TRBV5-6; TRBD1 might be the D (5 bases). Germline CDR1 is SGHDT and CDR2 is YYEEEE. The CDR3 length is 13 residues. V was pared by 2 bases and J by 6 bases, with 11 bases between. CDR3 sequence reads: CASSFLGDPEAFF. The CDR3 nucleotides are TGTGCCAGCAGCTTTCTGGGGGATCCTGAAGCTTTCTTT.

Turning to this clonotype: It may be a read error: a sequence one base away is much more abundant. The CDR3 reads CASSLGTSGRIGEAQYF. CDR3 sequence (DNA): TGTGCCAGCAGTTTAGGGACTAGCGGGAGAATCGGAGAGGCCCAGTACTTC. This rearrangement joins TRBV12-3 or TRBV12-4 to TRBJ2-5; 13 bases match TRBD2. The CDR3 is made up of 17 amino acids.

This clonotype was seen many times. The CDR3 here is CASSSERGQASSYEQYF. Written as DNA, the CDR3 is TGTGCCAGCAGCTCCGAGAGGGGCCAGGCTAGCTCCTACGAGCAGTACTTC. The chain uses TRBV13 and TRBJ2-7; D tentatively fits TRBD1 or TRBD2 (5 bases each). V lost 4 bases, J lost 0 bases, and 19 bases lay in between. CDR3 length: 17 residues. In germline, CDR1 is PRHDT, CDR2 FYEKMQ (reference sequence).